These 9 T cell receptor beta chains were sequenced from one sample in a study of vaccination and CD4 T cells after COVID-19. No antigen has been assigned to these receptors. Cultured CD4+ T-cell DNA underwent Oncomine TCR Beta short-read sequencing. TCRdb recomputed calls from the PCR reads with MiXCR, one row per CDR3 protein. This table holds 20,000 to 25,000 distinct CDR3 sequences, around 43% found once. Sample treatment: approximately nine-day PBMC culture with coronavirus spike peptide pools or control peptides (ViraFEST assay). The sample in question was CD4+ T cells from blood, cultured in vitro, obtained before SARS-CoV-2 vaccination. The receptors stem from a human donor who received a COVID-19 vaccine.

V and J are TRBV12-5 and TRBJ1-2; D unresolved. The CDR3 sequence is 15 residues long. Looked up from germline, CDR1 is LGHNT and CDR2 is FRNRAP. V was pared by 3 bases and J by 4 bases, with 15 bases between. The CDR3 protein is CASGLGMGYLYGYTF. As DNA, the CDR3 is TGTGCTAGTGGTTTAGGCATGGGGTACCTCTATGGCTACACCTTC. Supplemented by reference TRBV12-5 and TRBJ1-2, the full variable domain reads DARVTQTPRHKVTEMGQEVTMRCQPILGHNTVFWYRQTMMQGLELLAYFRNRAPLDDSGMPKDRFSAEMPDATLATLKIQPSEPRDSAVYFCASGLGMGYLYGYTFGSGTRLTVV.

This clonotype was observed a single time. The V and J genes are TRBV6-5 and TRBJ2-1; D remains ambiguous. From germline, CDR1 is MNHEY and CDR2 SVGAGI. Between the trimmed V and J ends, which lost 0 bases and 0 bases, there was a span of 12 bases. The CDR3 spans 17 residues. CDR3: CASSYSGTASSYNEQFF. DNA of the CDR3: TGTGCCAGCAGTTACTCGGGAACAGCAAGCTCCTACAATGAGCAGTTCTTC.

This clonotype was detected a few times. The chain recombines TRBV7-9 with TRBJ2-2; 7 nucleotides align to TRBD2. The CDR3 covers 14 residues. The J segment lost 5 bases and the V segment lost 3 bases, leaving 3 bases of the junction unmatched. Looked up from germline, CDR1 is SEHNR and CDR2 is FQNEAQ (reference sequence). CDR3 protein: CASSLGGGTGELFF. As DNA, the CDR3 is TGTGCCAGCAGCTTGGGCGGGGGAACCGGGGAGCTGTTTTTT.

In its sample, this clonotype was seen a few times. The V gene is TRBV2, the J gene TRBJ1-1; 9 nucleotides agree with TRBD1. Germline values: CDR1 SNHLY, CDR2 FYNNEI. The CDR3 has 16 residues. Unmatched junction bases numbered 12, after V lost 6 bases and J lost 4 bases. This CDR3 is CASSPTGGKVGTEAFF. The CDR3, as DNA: TGTGCCAGCAGCCCCACAGGGGGCAAGGTTGGCACTGAAGCTTTCTTT.

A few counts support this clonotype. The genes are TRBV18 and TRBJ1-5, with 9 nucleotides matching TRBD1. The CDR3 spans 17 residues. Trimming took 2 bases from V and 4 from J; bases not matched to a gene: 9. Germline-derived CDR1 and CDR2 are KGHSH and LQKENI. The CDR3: CASSPTYGTGFNQPQHF. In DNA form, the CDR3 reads TGTGCCAGCTCACCAACTTACGGGACAGGGTTTAATCAGCCCCAGCATTTT.

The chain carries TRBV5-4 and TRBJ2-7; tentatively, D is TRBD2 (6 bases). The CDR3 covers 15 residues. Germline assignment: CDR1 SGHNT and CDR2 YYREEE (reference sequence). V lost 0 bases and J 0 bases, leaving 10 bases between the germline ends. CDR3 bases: TGTGCCAGCAGCTTGGGGACTACCATCTCCTACGAGCAGTACTTC. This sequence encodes CASSLGTTISYEQYF.

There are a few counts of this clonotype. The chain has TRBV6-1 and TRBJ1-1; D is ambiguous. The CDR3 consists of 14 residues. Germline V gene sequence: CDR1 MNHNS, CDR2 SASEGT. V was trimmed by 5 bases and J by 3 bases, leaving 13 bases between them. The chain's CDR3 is CASSRVAVDTEAFF. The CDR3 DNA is TGTGCCAGCAGTAGAGTAGCTGTGGACACTGAAGCTTTCTTT.

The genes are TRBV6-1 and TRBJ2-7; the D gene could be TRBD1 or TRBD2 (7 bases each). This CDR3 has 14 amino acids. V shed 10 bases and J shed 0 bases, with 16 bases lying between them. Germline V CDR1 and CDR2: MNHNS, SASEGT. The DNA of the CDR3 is TGTGCCATAACAGGGGAGGGCGGCTCCTACGAGCAGTACTTC. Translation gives CAITGEGGSYEQYF.

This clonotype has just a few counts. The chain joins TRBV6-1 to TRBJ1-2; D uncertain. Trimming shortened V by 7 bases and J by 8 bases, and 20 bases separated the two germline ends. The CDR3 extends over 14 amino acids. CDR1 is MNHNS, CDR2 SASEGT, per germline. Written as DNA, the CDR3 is TGTGCCAGCACCTCACCCCCCGCGCAGGTGGGCTACACCTTC. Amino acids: CASTSPPAQVGYTF.